This passage covers 29 T cell receptor beta chains from one sample sequenced in a study of spatial heterogeneity in lung cancer. General study findings and limits: Counts of expanded alpha and beta TCRs within tumors tracked the tumor nonsynonymous mutation count.

No antigen has been identified for these receptors. TCRdb independently ran MiXCR on the 5' RACE reads; one entry per CDR3 protein. This sample yields over 15,000 distinct CDR3 sequences, of which approximately 9.7% are seen a single time; about 22% belongs to the top ten. Described time point: sample taken at primary tumor resection. Source: lung tumor tissue, taken at surgery. Receptors originate from a female donor with early-stage non-small cell lung cancer.

This clonotype was recorded at least ten times. Little can be read into the size of this beta chain, an off-target read in a library designed for alpha chains. CDR3 residues: CSAARNSASNTEAFF. For the CDR3, the DNA is TGCAGTGCTGCAAGGAACAGCGCTTCGAACACTGAAGCTTTCTTT. The V call is TRBV20-1, the J call TRBJ1-1, with D uncertain. The CDR3 runs to 15 residues. The germline V gene has CDR1 DFQATT and CDR2 SNEGSKA (reference sequence). V was pared by 5 bases and J by 1 base, with 17 bases between.

This clonotype was detected ten times or more. This beta chain is an off-target read within a library intended for alpha chains, so its frequency means little. The chain has TRBV29-1 and TRBJ2-7; D gene uncertain. The CDR3 contains 13 residues. Germline CDR1 and CDR2: SQVTM and ANQGSEA. Trimming stripped 4 bases from V and 0 bases from J, with 10 bases between. The CDR3 region is CSVVKASSYEQYF. The CDR3 bases are TGCAGCGTTGTCAAGGCTTCCTCCTACGAGCAGTACTTC.

In the case of this clonotype: Because this beta chain is a stray read in a library intended to capture alpha chains, its abundance should not be given much weight. This chain uses TRBV7-3 with TRBJ2-1; 9 nucleotides agree with TRBD2. The trim removed 5 bases at V and 4 bases at J, leaving 12 bases unmatched. CDR3 length equals 17 residues. The V gene's germline CDR1 is SGHTA and CDR2 FQGTGA. CDR3 residues: CASSRRGLAGRYNEQFF. The CDR3 DNA sequence: TGTGCCAGCAGCCGGAGGGGGCTAGCGGGGCGGTACAATGAGCAGTTCTTC. Complete variable domain (other parts from reference TRBV7-3 and TRBJ2-1): GAGVSQTPSNKVTEKGKYVELRCDPISGHTALYWYRQSLGQGPEFLIYFQGTGAADDSGLPNDRFFAVRPEGSVSTLKIQRTERGDSAVYLCASSRRGLAGRYNEQFFGPGTRLTVL.

Comments on this clonotype: This beta chain represents an off-target read in a library built for alpha chains; its size is of limited meaning. The chain employs TRBV2 and TRBJ2-7, with D perhaps matching TRBD1 (6 bases). From germline, CDR1 is SNHLY and CDR2 FYNNEI. Trimming removed 2 bases at V and 5 bases at J, with 10 bases between. The CDR3 contains 13 residues. DNA of the CDR3: TGTGCCAGCAGTGAACAGGGGATGGACGAGCAGTACTTC. It codes for CASSEQGMDEQYF.

By share, this clonotype counts as medium-sized (0.01 to 0.1%). With the library built for alpha chains, this beta chain is off target and its frequency is not meaningful. V usage is TRBV6-2 or TRBV6-3 and J usage is TRBJ1-1; 11 nucleotides agree with TRBD1. This CDR3 is built from 14 residues. Germline values: CDR1 MNHEY, CDR2 SVGEGT. V lost 3 bases and J lost 11; bases outside the gene matches: 8. CDR3 DNA: TGTGCCAGCAGTTATAGGACAGGGGGCTTCTCCGCTTTCTTT. It encodes CASSYRTGGFSAFF.

This clonotype has ten or more counts. Being off target in a library aimed at alpha chains, this beta chain has a size of little meaning. The CDR3 DNA follows: TGTGCCAGCACCTTGAAGGGTGGCTACACCTTC. Encoded protein: CASTLKGGYTF. The chain employs TRBV12-3 or TRBV12-4 and TRBJ1-2, with D unclear. CDR3 length: 11 amino acids. V shed 7 bases and J shed 7 bases, with 10 bases lying between them.

Notes on this clonotype: A clone one base away is much larger, so this may be a read error. Found in a library prepared for alpha chains, this beta chain is an off-target read, and its abundance has little meaning. The chain is built from TRBV30 and TRBJ1-5, with TRBD1 matching over 7 bases. Germline V CDR1 and CDR2: GTSNPN, SVGIG (reference sequence). This CDR3 comprises 14 residues. In DNA, the CDR3 is TGTGCCTGGCGGGGACAGTCTAGCAATCAGTCCCAGCATTTT. As protein: CAWRGQSSNQSQHF.

This clonotype is labeled as medium-sized. This beta chain was picked up by a library intended for alpha chains and is off target, so its count carries little meaning. The chain links TRBV29-1 to TRBJ2-2, with TRBD1 as a possible D gene (6 bases). V dropped 4 bases and J dropped 5 bases, with 17 bases sitting between them. The CDR3 is 15 amino acids. Germline CDR1 is SQVTM and CDR2 is ANQGSEA. Here the CDR3 DNA reads TGCAGCGTTGCGGGCACCCAGGGGAGAACCGGGGAGCTGTTTTTT. Amino acid sequence: CSVAGTQGRTGELFF.

This clonotype was found a few times. This beta chain lies outside the target of a library built for alpha chains; its clone size means little. This chain joins TRBV6-5 and TRBJ1-5; unclear D gene. The germline V gene has CDR1 MNHEY and CDR2 SVGAGI. The length of the CDR3 is 15 residues. Trimming left V 2 bases short and J 7 bases short, with 15 bases between. CDR3 loop: CASSYGLGIGQPQHF. CDR3 nucleotide sequence: TGTGCCAGCAGTTACGGTCTGGGAATAGGACAGCCCCAGCATTTT.

This clonotype occurred a few times. Within a library made for alpha chains, this beta chain is off target, and its count is uninformative. The gene calls are TRBV19 and TRBJ1-2; 7 positions agree with TRBD1. CDR3 length: 12 residues. The germline CDR1 and CDR2 sequences are LNHDA and SQIVND (reference sequence). The V gene end was trimmed by 6 bases and the J gene end by 7 bases; junction bases not matched to a gene: 5. CDR3 sequence: CASRGTVGGYTF. The CDR3 DNA reads TGTGCCAGTAGGGGGACAGTAGGTGGCTACACCTTC.

This clonotype was detected only a few times. Germline is not matched at one junction end, which may reflect a read error. This beta chain turned up in a library designed for alpha chains; as an off-target read, its abundance says little. The chain links TRBV7-2 to TRBJ2-5; 11 bases align to TRBD2. The CDR3 runs 14 residues. Germline V CDR1 and CDR2: SGHTA, FQGNSA. For the CDR3, the DNA is TGTGCCAGCAGCTTATTAGCGGCTAGCGGGGGGACGGACTTC. Translated, it gives CASSLLAASGGTDF.

There are many counts of this clonotype. The library was prepared for alpha chains; this beta chain is a stray read, so its frequency means little. This rearrangement joins TRBV20-1 to TRBJ1-4; possible D gene TRBD1, 5 bases. In germline, CDR1 is DFQATT, CDR2 SNEGSKA (reference sequence). The CDR3 sequence is 15 residues long. V was trimmed by 2 bases and J by 6 bases, leaving 16 bases between them. The CDR3 sequence is CSARRRQHRDEKLFF. Here the CDR3 DNA reads TGCAGTGCTAGAAGAAGACAGCATAGGGATGAAAAACTGTTTTTT.

Within the sample, this clonotype is medium-sized (0.01 to 0.1%). Since the library was made to target alpha chains, this beta chain is a stray read and its abundance is not meaningful. The chain links TRBV7-3 to TRBJ2-3; 10 nucleotides line up with TRBD2. The CDR3 has 15 amino acids. Germline V gene lookup returns CDR1 SGHTA and CDR2 FQGTGA. The trim removed 5 bases at V and 5 bases at J, leaving 7 bases unmatched. The CDR3 protein is CASSGSGGEIDTQYF. Written as DNA, the CDR3 is TGTGCCAGCAGCGGGAGCGGGGGGGAAATAGATACGCAGTATTTT. The whole variable domain, remainder taken from reference TRBV7-3 and TRBJ2-3, is GAGVSQTPSNKVTEKGKYVELRCDPISGHTALYWYRQSLGQGPEFLIYFQGTGAADDSGLPNDRFFAVRPEGSVSTLKIQRTERGDSAVYLCASSGSGGEIDTQYFGPGTRLTVL.

In its sample, this clonotype was seen many times. For a library built for alpha chains, this beta chain is a stray read; little rests on its size. The chain uses TRBV29-1 and TRBJ2-7, with D possibly being TRBD1 (6 bases). Germline values: CDR1 SQVTM, CDR2 ANQGSEA. Trimming took 6 bases from V and 5 from J, leaving 8 bases between them. The CDR3 sequence is 10 residues long. The CDR3 DNA reads as TGCAGCGTGCAGGGGAACGAGCAGTACTTC. This codes for CSVQGNEQYF.

This clonotype was detected only a few times. This beta chain turned up in a library designed for alpha chains; as an off-target read, its abundance says little. The chain uses TRBV5-4 and TRBJ1-1, with 8 bases fitting TRBD1. The germline V gene encodes CDR1 SGHNT and CDR2 YYREEE (reference sequence). CDR3 size: 13 residues. V gave up 5 bases and J gave up 8 bases; unmatched junction bases: 8. DNA of the CDR3: TGTGCCAGCAGTACGACAGGGGACCTGGAAGCTTTCTTT. It specifies CASSTTGDLEAFF.

Many counts were recorded for this clonotype. Since the library was made to target alpha chains, this beta chain is a stray read and its abundance is not meaningful. V and J are TRBV11-2 and TRBJ2-2, with no clear D. Germline CDR1 reads SGHAT; CDR2 reads FQNNGV. CDR3 length: 18 residues. V lost 3 bases, J lost 1 base, and 18 bases lay in between. CDR3 in amino acids: CASSLYSVLNVNTGELFF. In DNA form, the CDR3 reads TGTGCCAGCAGCTTGTACAGCGTCTTGAACGTGAACACCGGGGAGCTGTTTTTT.

As concerns this clonotype: With the library built for alpha chains, this beta chain is off target and its frequency is not meaningful. The gene calls are TRBV12-5 and TRBJ1-1; 8 bases are shared with TRBD1. The V and J ends lost 4 bases and 1 base, in that order; junction bases with no gene match: 5. Germline assignment: CDR1 LGHNT and CDR2 FRNRAP. This CDR3 has 15 amino acids. The CDR3 region has the DNA TGTGCTAGTGGTTGGGATGACAGGGGGAACACTGAAGCTTTCTTT. It encodes CASGWDDRGNTEAFF.

This clonotype came up many times. This beta chain is a stray read from a library made for alpha chains; its abundance is not meaningful. The chain carries TRBV6-2 or TRBV6-3 and TRBJ1-2; D not resolved. Trimming left V 5 bases short and J 7 bases short, with 11 bases between. This CDR3 region has 12 residues. Germline loops: CDR1 MNHEY, CDR2 SVGEGT. The chain's CDR3 is CASSRTSGGYTF. CDR3 in DNA: TGTGCCAGCAGTCGGACGAGCGGTGGCTACACCTTC.

This clonotype was found a few times. This beta chain represents an off-target read in a library built for alpha chains; its size is of limited meaning. This chain uses TRBV20-1 with TRBJ1-4; D possibly corresponds to TRBD1 (5 bases). CDR3 size: 10 residues. Deletions cut 8 bases from V and 12 bases from J, with 13 bases between. Germline assignment: CDR1 DFQATT and CDR2 SNEGSKA (reference sequence). The chain's CDR3 is CSLVRGELFF. CDR3 sequence (DNA): TGCAGTCTAGTTCGGGGGGAACTGTTTTTT.

Many counts were recorded for this clonotype. Since it is a stray read in a library aimed at alpha chains, this beta chain has a size that is not meaningful. The rearrangement joins TRBV11-2 to TRBJ2-1; TRBD1 agrees at 9 bases. The V and J ends lost 4 bases and 0 bases, in that order; junction bases with no gene match: 7. The CDR3 contains 17 residues. Germline V gene data show CDR1 as SGHAT and CDR2 as FQNNGV. This CDR3 reads CASSSIQGAGSYNEQFF. CDR3 nucleotide sequence: TGTGCCAGCAGCTCGATACAGGGGGCAGGCTCCTACAATGAGCAGTTCTTC.

This clonotype was recorded at least ten times. The library was designed around alpha chains, so this beta chain is a stray read whose abundance carries little weight. The genes are TRBV20-1 and TRBJ2-1; D call uncertain. The ends were cut back, 2 bases at V and 3 bases at J, with 5 bases in the middle. Per the germline V gene, CDR1 is DFQATT and CDR2 is SNEGSKA (reference sequence). The CDR3 consists of 12 residues. CDR3 coding DNA: TGCAGTGCTAGAACGTACTACAATGAGCAGTTCTTC. Translating it yields CSARTYYNEQFF.

This clonotype was counted ten times or more. Found in a library prepared for alpha chains, this beta chain is an off-target read, and its abundance has little meaning. The chain employs TRBV7-2 and TRBJ1-2, with unresolved D. The CDR3 totals 15 residues. Per germline, CDR1 SGHTA and CDR2 FQGNSA. Between the trimmed V and J ends, which lost 4 bases and 0 bases, there was a span of 12 bases. CDR3 in DNA: TGTGCCAGCAGCTCCCGGGAGGCCACTAACTATGGCTACACCTTC. Translated: CASSSREATNYGYTF.

This clonotype appeared many times. This beta chain appears as a stray read in a library generated for alpha chains; its size is not informative. This chain uses TRBV7-6 with TRBJ2-3; 9 bases match TRBD2. V shed 0 bases and J 11 bases; nucleotides not matched to a gene: 9. The CDR3 has 15 residues. Germline V gene lookup returns CDR1 SGHVS and CDR2 FNYEAQ. The CDR3 loop reads CASSLASGGSGRQYF. The CDR3 nucleotides are TGTGCCAGCAGCTTAGCTAGCGGGGGCAGTGGGAGGCAGTATTTT. The full variable domain, rest sourced from reference TRBV7-6 and TRBJ2-3, is GAGVSQSPRYKVTKRGQDVALRCDPISGHVSLYWYRQALGQGPEFLTYFNYEAQQDKSGLPNDRFSAERPEGSISTLTIQRTEQRDSAMYRCASSLASGGSGRQYFGPGTRLTVL.

This clonotype has a count of ten or more. Since it is a stray read in a library aimed at alpha chains, this beta chain has a size that is not meaningful. The chain's CDR3 is CASSLTGNRDEQFF. CDR3 DNA: TGCGCCAGCAGCCTGACAGGTAATAGGGATGAGCAGTTCTTC. This chain uses TRBV5-1 with TRBJ2-1; TRBD1 is a possible D gene (6 bases). From germline, CDR1 is SGHRS and CDR2 YFSETQ. Trimming cost V 4 bases and J 8 bases, with 16 bases left between them. This CDR3 spans 14 amino acids.

Of note for this clonotype: This beta chain represents an off-target read in a library built for alpha chains; its size is of limited meaning. The CDR3 reads CASSQDLPTSGAIYEQYF. The CDR3 DNA follows: TGCGCCAGCAGCCAAGACTTACCGACTAGCGGGGCGATCTACGAGCAGTACTTC. The chain links TRBV4-3 to TRBJ2-7, with 11 positions matching TRBD2. V dropped 0 bases and J dropped 3; count of bases not matched to a gene: 10. This CDR3 is 18 amino acids long. Germline-derived CDR1 and CDR2 are LGHNA and YSLEER.

This clonotype has a count of ten or more. The library was prepared for alpha chains; this beta chain is a stray read, so its frequency means little. This chain uses TRBV7-3 with TRBJ2-2; TRBD2 aligns across 7 bases. Per the germline V gene, CDR1 is SGHTA and CDR2 is FQGTGA. V was pared by 3 bases and J by 6 bases, with 7 bases of the junction left unmatched. This CDR3 region has 15 residues. The CDR3 nucleotides read TGTGCCAGCAGCTTTCTCGCGGGGGAAGCCGGGGAGCTGTTTTTT. Protein: CASSFLAGEAGELFF.

This clonotype has ten or more counts. The library was prepared for alpha chains; this beta chain is a stray read, so its frequency means little. The chain carries TRBV20-1 and TRBJ2-7; 7 nucleotides agree with TRBD2. The CDR3 extends over 15 amino acids. Trimming at V came to 4 bases and at J to 3 bases, leaving 12 bases not matched to a gene. Germline V gives CDR1 DFQATT, CDR2 SNEGSKA (reference sequence). CDR3: CSAINILGGGYEQYF. The CDR3 DNA reads as TGCAGTGCTATTAATATACTTGGCGGGGGCTACGAGCAGTACTTC.

A remark on this clonotype: Being off target in a library aimed at alpha chains, this beta chain has a size of little meaning. V usage is TRBV2 and J usage is TRBJ2-1; 12 bases are shared with TRBD2. Trimming at V came to 2 bases and at J to 8 bases, leaving 4 bases not matched to a gene. CDR1 and CDR2 (germline): SNHLY, FYNNEI. This CDR3 has 15 residues. Here the CDR3 DNA reads TGTGCCAGCAGTGAATGGACTAGCGGGGAGGATGAGCAGTTCTTC. This translates into CASSEWTSGEDEQFF. Full variable domain (rest looked up from reference TRBV2 and TRBJ2-1): EPEVTQTPSHQVTQMGQEVILRCVPISNHLYFYWYRQILGQKVEFLVSFYNNEISEKSEIFDDQFSVERPDGSNFTLKIRSTKLEDSAMYFCASSEWTSGEDEQFFGPGTRLTVL.

Details on this clonotype: The library was prepared for alpha chains; this beta chain is a stray read, so its frequency means little. The V gene is TRBV2, the J gene TRBJ2-5, with TRBD1 identical over 10 bases. This CDR3 comprises 17 residues. J lost 0 bases, V lost 6 bases, and 10 bases had no gene match. Germline V gene sequence: CDR1 SNHLY, CDR2 FYNNEI. The CDR3 is CASSELRTGGYQETQYF. DNA of the CDR3: TGTGCCAGCAGCGAACTAAGGACAGGGGGGTACCAAGAGACCCAGTACTTC.